Shown below are 28 T cell receptor beta chains from a single sample sequenced in a study of T cell clonality in common variable immunodeficiency. Measured with immunoSEQ multiplex PCR; TCRdb has only the in-frame clones, and not every one. The sample holds more than 35,000 clones, and no clone turns up only once. Sequences were obtained from peripheral blood mononuclear cells. Source of these receptors: a person aged 18 to 75 in good health.

This clone was recorded many times. Read coverage stops 3 residues before the CDR3 terminus; the germline J gene supplies the remainder. The rearrangement joins TRBV7-9 to TRBJ2-1, with a weak D call TRBD2 (6 bases). The CDR3 contains 14 residues. Trimming left V 0 bases short and J 8 bases short, with 11 bases between. Germline V gene sequence: CDR1 SEHNR, CDR2 FQNEAQ (reference sequence). The covered CDR3 bases are TGTGCCAGCAGCTTAGCGGGGGGTACTTATGAG. Protein: CASSLAGGTYE. The full CDR3 reads CASSLAGGTYEQFF.

This clone occurred many times. The read stops 3 residues short of the end of the CDR3; the missing end is completed from the germline J gene. The genes are TRBV5-6 and TRBJ1-1, with no clear D. With 1 base removed from V and 4 bases from J, the gap between germline ends came to 8 bases. CDR3 length equals 13 residues. Germline V gene sequence: CDR1 SGHDT, CDR2 YYEEEE. CDR3 loop: CASSLKASTEAFF. The CDR3 bases that were read are TGTGCCAGCAGCTTGAAAGCCTCCACTGAA.

This clone occurred many times. The CDR3 extends 3 residues past the end of the read, so its final part is completed from the germline J gene. The chain is built from TRBV19 and TRBJ1-2; a weak D match, TRBD1 (6 bases). Germline V CDR1 and CDR2: LNHDA, SQIVND (reference sequence). V lost 7 bases and J 6 bases, leaving 18 bases between the germline ends. There are 14 residues in the CDR3. The chain's CDR3 is CASNPSDRWDGYTF. The CDR3 DNA, read in part, is TGTGCCAGTAACCCCTCCGACAGGTGGGATGGC.

The table lists this clone with many counts. The CDR3 is cut off 3 residues early in the read; its end comes from the germline J gene. The gene calls are TRBV20-1 and TRBJ2-1, with 10 bases matching TRBD2. The V and J ends lost 3 bases and 3 bases, in that order; junction bases with no gene match: 5. The CDR3 covers 15 residues. CDR1 is DFQATT, CDR2 SNEGSKA, per germline (reference sequence). CDR3 bases read: TGCAGTGCTAGCTACAGCGGGAGGGTCTACAATGAG. Encoded protein: CSASYSGRVYNE. The CDR3 as a whole reads CSASYSGRVYNEQFF.

This clone was counted many times. The read halts 3 residues ahead of the CDR3 end, with the missing end drawn from the germline J gene. The chain uses TRBV28 and TRBJ2-7; 11 nucleotides line up with TRBD2. V was pared by 6 bases and J by 5 bases, with 6 bases of the junction left unmatched. CDR1 is MDHEN, CDR2 SYDVKM, per germline. The CDR3 loop spans 14 amino acids. Incomplete CDR3 DNA: TGTGCCAGCAGAAAGACTAGCGGGACTCACGAG. Protein product: CASRKTSGTHE. The whole CDR3 sequence reads CASRKTSGTHEQYF.

This clone was seen at least ten times. The CDR3 goes on 3 residues after the read ends, and that part is filled in from the germline J gene. The chain carries TRBV20-1 and TRBJ2-7; tentative D call: TRBD2 (6 bases). CDR3 length equals 15 residues. CDR1 DFQATT and CDR2 SNEGSKA come from the germline V gene (reference sequence). Trimming stripped 4 bases from V and 4 bases from J, with 20 bases between. CDR3 loop: CSAIPRVWGEYEQYF. The CDR3 bases that were read are TGCAGTGCTATACCCCGGGTGTGGGGGGAGTACGAG.

This clone was picked up many times. The read gets to within 3 residues of the CDR3 end, and the germline J gene fills in the rest. J is TRBJ2-1 and V is TRBV19; 12 bases align to TRBD2. CDR3 length equals 14 residues. V gave up 6 bases and J gave up 9 bases; unmatched junction bases: 6. Germline assignment: CDR1 LNHDA and CDR2 SQIVND (reference sequence). The part of the CDR3 DNA that was read is TGTGCCAGTAGGAGGACTAGCGGGATAGGTGAG. Protein sequence: CASRRTSGIGE. The CDR3 as a whole reads CASRRTSGIGEQFF.

In its sample, this clone was seen many times. The CDR3 sequence is CAWSVGQGPDTQYF. The part of the CDR3 DNA that was read is TGTGCCTGGAGTGTGGGACAGGGACCAGATACG. The genes are TRBV30 and TRBJ2-3; 9 bases fit TRBD1. Read coverage stops 3 residues before the CDR3 terminus; the germline J gene supplies the remainder. V gave up 0 bases and J gave up 4 bases; unmatched junction bases: 2. The CDR3 extends over 14 amino acids. Per germline, CDR1 GTSNPN and CDR2 SVGIG (reference sequence).

The sample holds many counts of this clone. The read ends 3 residues shy of where the CDR3 ends; the end is completed using the germline J gene. This chain connects TRBV20-1 to TRBJ2-1; TRBD1 matches at 7 bases. The length of the CDR3 is 15 residues. Per germline, CDR1 DFQATT and CDR2 SNEGSKA (reference sequence). The ends lost 3 bases at V and 4 bases at J; junction bases unmatched: 9. The CDR3 region is CSARAGTATYNEQFF. CDR3 bases read: TGCAGTGCTAGGGCCGGGACAGCCACTTACAATGAG.

This clone was recorded many times. With the read ending 3 residues before the CDR3 end, the germline J gene is used to fill in that end. The chain carries TRBV20-1 and TRBJ2-7, with 7 bases lining up with TRBD2. This CDR3 spans 13 amino acids. The ends lost 0 bases at V and 3 bases at J; junction bases unmatched: 2. CDR1 and CDR2 (germline): DFQATT, SNEGSKA (reference sequence). The CDR3 bases that were read are TGCAGTGCTAGAGAAGCGGGGCTCTACGAG. This codes for CSAREAGLYE. The whole CDR3 sequence reads CSAREAGLYEQYF.

Many counts were recorded for this clone. The CDR3 extends 3 residues past the end of the read, so its final part is completed from the germline J gene. This sequence joins TRBV7-3 and TRBJ1-2, with D perhaps matching TRBD1 (5 bases). This CDR3 is built from 14 residues. Germline V gene sequence: CDR1 SGHTA, CDR2 FQGTGA. V lost 1 base and J 7 bases, leaving 13 bases between the germline ends. CDR3 bases read: TGTGCCAGCAGCTTAATGGCCGGGGGAGGTGGC. Translating it yields CASSLMAGGGG. The entire CDR3 protein reads CASSLMAGGGGYTF.

This clone was detected ten times or more. The read is 3 residues too short to cover the CDR3 end, so that end is filled in from the germline J gene. The J gene is TRBJ1-2, the V gene TRBV5-1; possibly TRBD1 for D (6 bases). V lost 4 bases to trimming and J lost 3 bases, with 13 bases between them. Germline V lookup: CDR1 SGHRS, CDR2 YFSETQ. This CDR3 is 14 amino acids long. The chain's CDR3 is CASSEGQSYYGYTF. The part of the CDR3 DNA that was read is TGCGCCAGCAGCGAAGGACAGAGTTACTATGGC. Variable domain in full (rest from reference TRBV5-1 and TRBJ1-2): KAGVTQTPRYLIKTRGQQVTLSCSPISGHRSVSWYQQTPGQGLQFLFEYFSETQRNKGNFPGRFSGRQFSNSRSEMNVSTLELGDSALYLCASSEGQSYYGYTFGSGTRLTVV.

This clone occurred many times. The missing CDR3 end, 3 residues past where the read stops, is filled in from the germline J gene. The V gene is TRBV19, the J gene TRBJ1-5; 8 nucleotides align to TRBD1. Germline CDR1 is LNHDA and CDR2 is SQIVND (reference sequence). The CDR3 has 13 residues. Trimming took 9 bases from V and 4 from J; bases not matched to a gene: 5. The CDR3 protein is CASVQGANQPQHF. The DNA read from the CDR3 is TGTGCCAGCGTCCAGGGGGCGAATCAGCCC.

This clone was found many times. Read coverage stops 3 residues before the CDR3 terminus; the germline J gene supplies the remainder. The gene calls are TRBV6-1 and TRBJ1-3, with TRBD1 matching 8 bases. V shed 1 base and J 4 bases; nucleotides not matched to a gene: 3. Germline V gene sequence: CDR1 MNHNS, CDR2 SASEGT. This CDR3 has 15 amino acids. The chain's CDR3 is CASSEVRQGGNTIYF. CDR3 bases read: TGTGCCAGCAGTGAAGTGAGACAGGGGGGAAACACC.

This clone was counted at least ten times. The read ends 3 residues before the CDR3 terminus; that terminus is restored from the germline J gene. This sequence joins TRBV30 and TRBJ1-5; D perhaps matches TRBD1 (5 bases). Germline V lookup: CDR1 GTSNPN, CDR2 SVGIG (reference sequence). The CDR3 has 13 amino acids. Trimming removed 3 bases at V and 2 bases at J, with 8 bases between. The part of the CDR3 DNA that was read is TGTGCCTGGAGCCCACAGGGCAATCAGCCC. Its translation is CAWSPQGNQP. In full, the CDR3 is CAWSPQGNQPQHF.

This clone has at least ten counts. Coverage ceases 3 residues before the CDR3 finishes, and the germline J gene fills in the end. V gene TRBV29-1 combines with J gene TRBJ1-1; 10 bases match TRBD1. Germline V gives CDR1 SQVTM, CDR2 ANQGSEA. The CDR3 is 14 amino acids. The CDR3 reads CSVHTRDRGIVAFF. Incomplete CDR3 DNA: TGCAGCGTTCATACCCGGGACAGGGGAATTGTC.

This clone has a count of ten or more. The read ends 3 residues shy of where the CDR3 ends; the end is completed using the germline J gene. This rearrangement joins TRBV15 to TRBJ2-7; 13 bases match TRBD2. J gave up 4 bases and V 0 bases, and 9 bases lay outside the gene matches. The CDR3 is 18 residues long. From germline, CDR1 is LNHNV and CDR2 YYDKDF (reference sequence). CDR3 DNA (partial): TGTGCCACCAGCAGAGATGTGACTAGCGGGGGGATATCGTACGAG. Its protein is CATSRDVTSGGISYE. The whole CDR3 reads CATSRDVTSGGISYEQYF. Supplemented by reference TRBV15 and TRBJ2-7, the full variable domain reads DAMVIQNPRYQVTQFGKPVTLSCSQTLNHNVMYWYQQKSSQAPKLLFHYYDKDFNNEADTPDNFQSRRPNTSFCFLDIRSPGLGDTAMYLCATSRDVTSGGISYEQYFGPGTRLTVT.

This clone was detected ten times or more. The CDR3 bases that were read are TGTGCCAGCACCCTAGGGGCTAGCGGAAGATACGAG. Translating it yields CASTLGASGRYE. The entire CDR3 is CASTLGASGRYEQYF. The chain is built from TRBV28 and TRBJ2-7; 7 bases match TRBD2. The CDR3 goes on 3 residues after the read ends, and that part is filled in from the germline J gene. Germline V CDR1 and CDR2: MDHEN, SYDVKM. This CDR3 has 15 amino acids. V trimming: 7 bases; J trimming: 4 bases; junction bases outside the gene matches: 13.

This clone was recorded many times. The read comes to an end 3 residues before the CDR3 does, leaving the germline J gene to fill in the end. V usage is TRBV2 and J usage is TRBJ1-1; D not certain. The germline V gene has CDR1 SNHLY and CDR2 FYNNEI. V was pared by 10 bases and J by 1 base, with 4 bases between. This CDR3 region has 10 residues. The CDR3 bases that were read are TGTGCCACCAAGAACACTGAA. It codes for CATKNTE. The full CDR3 protein reads CATKNTEAFF.

This clone was seen repeatedly, ten times or more. The read finishes 3 residues shy of the CDR3 end, and the germline J gene is used to complete it. The rearrangement joins TRBV20-1 to TRBJ1-2; no reliable D call. The length of the CDR3 is 14 residues. V lost 6 bases and J lost 6, with 20 bases in between. Germline loops: CDR1 DFQATT, CDR2 SNEGSKA (reference sequence). CDR3 DNA, as far as it was read: TGCAGTGCAGCGCCCCCCGTACTCGTAAATGGC. Protein: CSAAPPVLVNG. The full CDR3 protein is CSAAPPVLVNGYTF.

This clone was seen at least ten times. With the read ending 3 residues before the CDR3 end, the germline J gene is used to fill in that end. This sequence joins TRBV19 and TRBJ2-5, with D hard to call. CDR3 length: 12 amino acids. V gave up 1 base and J gave up 7 bases, with 7 bases separating them. CDR1 LNHDA and CDR2 SQIVND come from the germline V gene (reference sequence). CDR3 DNA (partial): TGTGCCAGTAGTATAGCTCCCGGGACC. Residues: CASSIAPGT. The entire CDR3 protein is CASSIAPGTQYF.

This clone was recorded at least ten times. The DNA ends 3 residues before the CDR3 does, and the rest of the CDR3 is filled in from the germline J gene. V is TRBV19 and J is TRBJ2-5, with 10 bases lining up with TRBD2. The CDR3 has 15 amino acids. In germline, CDR1 is LNHDA, CDR2 SQIVND (reference sequence). Trimming took 5 bases from V and 5 from J; bases not matched to a gene: 8. CDR3 bases read: TGTGCCAGTAGTGGGACTAGCGCGGGACTTGAGACC. Encoded protein: CASSGTSAGLET. The entire CDR3 protein reads CASSGTSAGLETQYF. Full variable domain (outside the CDR3, taken from reference TRBV19 and TRBJ2-5): DGGITQSPKYLFRKEGQNVTLSCEQNLNHDAMYWYRQDPGQGLRLIYYSQIVNDFQKGDIAEGYSVSREKKESFPLTVTSAQKNPTAFYLCASSGTSAGLETQYFGPGTRLLVL.

In its sample, this clone was seen many times. The read terminates 3 residues ahead of where the CDR3 ends, so the germline J gene completes it. This chain joins TRBV5-1 and TRBJ2-7; a weak D match, TRBD1 (6 bases). The V and J ends lost 2 bases and 2 bases respectively, with 11 bases between them. The length of the CDR3 is 14 residues. The germline V gene has CDR1 SGHRS and CDR2 YFSETQ. The CDR3 bases that were read are TGCGCCAGCAGCTTACAGGGCTCCCCCTACGAG. Protein: CASSLQGSPYE. The whole CDR3 sequence reads CASSLQGSPYEQYF.

This clone was observed many times. The read terminates 3 residues before the CDR3 end, so the remaining end is supplied by the germline J gene. This rearrangement joins TRBV4-2 to TRBJ2-3; 15 positions agree with TRBD2. V shed 8 bases, J shed 3 bases, and the junction held 9 bases outside the gene matches. The CDR3 has 17 amino acids. Germline values: CDR1 LGHNA, CDR2 YNFKEQ. The chain's CDR3 is CASRPGLAGGTTDTQYF. Incomplete CDR3 DNA: TGTGCCAGCCGCCCGGGACTAGCGGGAGGCACGACAGATACG.

This clone was seen many times. The read halts 3 residues ahead of the CDR3 end, with the missing end drawn from the germline J gene. V usage is TRBV4-1 and J usage is TRBJ1-1; D unclear. V lost 0 bases to trimming and J lost 3 bases, with 8 bases between them. The germline V gene encodes CDR1 MGHRA and CDR2 YSYEKL. This CDR3 is 14 amino acids long. Partial CDR3 DNA: TGCGCCAGCAGCCAAGATTTAGGGCACACTGAA. Its protein is CASSQDLGHTE. The whole CDR3 region reads CASSQDLGHTEAFF.

This clone occurred many times. The read terminates 3 residues ahead of where the CDR3 ends, so the germline J gene completes it. The chain has TRBV6-2 or TRBV6-3 and TRBJ2-5; TRBD1 is a possible D gene (6 bases). This CDR3 is built from 12 residues. CDR1 and CDR2 (germline): MNHEY, SVGEGT. The V end was cut by 6 bases, the J end by 7 bases, with 12 bases between. The DNA read from the CDR3 is TGTGCCAGCAGAGGGGGTTTCGGGACC. It yields the protein CASRGGFGT. From start to end, the CDR3 is CASRGGFGTQYF.

This clone was picked up many times. The covered CDR3 bases are TGTGCCAGTAGTCCAACAAAGGACAGGGGGCGCTTTTCTGGC. Its translation: CASSPTKDRGRFSG. The CDR3, in full, reads CASSPTKDRGRFSGYTF. V and J are TRBV19 and TRBJ1-2; 11 nucleotides line up with TRBD1. The read terminates 3 residues ahead of where the CDR3 ends, so the germline J gene completes it. The V gene end was trimmed by 5 bases and the J gene end by 7 bases; junction bases not matched to a gene: 15. The CDR3 length is 17 residues. From germline, CDR1 is LNHDA and CDR2 SQIVND (reference sequence).

This clone was counted ten times or more. The CDR3 goes on 3 residues after the read ends, and that part is filled in from the germline J gene. This chain connects TRBV12-3 or TRBV12-4 to TRBJ2-3; 7 nucleotides agree with TRBD2. V lost 8 bases to trimming and J lost 1 base; unmatched junction nucleotides: 12. This CDR3 spans 16 amino acids. The sequenced CDR3 bases are TGTGCCAGCGACCGGGACTACACGGTCGGCACAGATACG. This encodes CASDRDYTVGTDT. The CDR3, in full, reads CASDRDYTVGTDTQYF.